This entry describes one TCR beta chain. In the PCR, 60 Vbeta and 13 Jbeta primers were used. Sequencing was performed with immunoSEQ multiplex PCR; in TCRdb, only in-frame clones are kept and a portion is missing. Counted here are almost 200,000 clones, roughly 78% occurring once; the ten biggest clones make up approximately 4.4%. This entry comes from a study of cytomegalovirus exposure and HLA in healthy donors. The CDR3 consists of 16 residues. From germline, CDR1 is SGHVS and CDR2 FQNEAQ. With 5 bases removed from V and 5 bases from J, the gap between germline ends came to 21 bases. This clonotype was obtained from a woman aged 25 to 39 in good health and CMV-seropositive. This rearrangement joins TRBV7-8 to TRBJ1-1; unclear D gene. Specimen: PBMCs. DNA of the CDR3: TGTGCCAGCAGCCCCTCGACATGGGCGGGTGGGACTGAAGCTTTCTTT. It translates to CASSPSTWAGGTEAFF.